The T cell receptor beta chain described here comes from a study of blood T cell repertoires in COVID-19. Study summary: Sources were T cells, B-cell-depleted T cells, or PBMCs; the material itself was cDNA or gDNA.

Some clones are missing from TCRdb's copy, which holds only in-frame ones; the method was immunoSEQ multiplex PCR. The data contain a few hundred thousand clones, around 87% of them singletons. Germline loops: CDR1 SNHLY, CDR2 FYNNEI. The CDR3 has 14 amino acids. With 4 bases removed from V and 7 bases from J, the gap between germline ends came to 14 bases. The sequenced sample consisted of PBMCs or T cells enriched from blood (not recorded which). This chain connects TRBV2 to TRBJ1-5; tentative D call: TRBD1 (6 bases). This receptor was taken from a woman aged 40 to 49 who had recovered from COVID-19. The CDR3 DNA is TGTGCCAGCAGTGGTGGCAGGGGCGGGCAGCCCCAGCATTTT. Its translation is CASSGGRGGQPQHF.